The 7 T cell receptor beta chains below were found in one sample sequenced in a study of OX40 agonist ivuxolimab in advanced cancers. Only in-frame clones appear in the TCRdb table, and some are missing; sequencing was by immunoSEQ multiplex PCR. The sample has around 72,000 clones, roughly 80% seen once. Sample: CD4+ or CD8+ T cells sorted from blood, taken in a trial of the OX40 agonist ivuxolimab. The receptors were sampled from an adult with an advanced solid tumor such as melanoma, head and neck, liver or kidney cancer.

This clone has just one count. The chain links TRBV5-1 to TRBJ2-3; TRBD2 aligns across 9 bases. The CDR3 spans 16 residues. The germline CDR1 and CDR2 sequences are SGHRS and YFSETQ. V was clipped by 4 bases and J by 4 bases; unmatched bases: 10. The CDR3, as DNA: TGCGCCAGCAGCGTAGGAGGCGGGGGGGCCGCAGATACGCAGTATTTT. The encoded protein is CASSVGGGGAADTQYF.

Worth noting for this clone: One end of the junction is discordant with germline, which a read error may explain. The chain joins TRBV6-5 to TRBJ2-1, with unresolved D. The CDR3 is made up of 14 amino acids. CDR1 and CDR2 (germline): MNHEY, SVGAGI. Written as DNA, the CDR3 is TGTGCCAGCAGTTCCCCGAGGCTGACCAATCAGCAGTTCTTC. Translated, it gives CASSSPRLTNQQFF.

The V and J genes are TRBV6-5 and TRBJ1-4; D gene uncertain. Between the trimmed V and J ends, which lost 4 bases and 4 bases, there was a span of 13 bases. The CDR3 sequence is 15 residues long. The germline V gene has CDR1 MNHEY and CDR2 SVGAGI. The CDR3 DNA reads TGTGCCAGCAGTTTCCGGGCTGCAGTTAATGAAAAACTGTTTTTT. Translation gives CASSFRAAVNEKLFF.

This clone appeared a few times. The gene calls are TRBV6-1 and TRBJ1-1; possibly TRBD1 for D (6 bases). Germline CDR1 MNHNS, CDR2 SASEGT. This CDR3 is built from 16 residues. V lost 4 bases and J 1 base, leaving 16 bases between the germline ends. The CDR3 here is CASSVKLGRGNTEAFF. DNA for the CDR3: TGTGCCAGCAGTGTAAAATTGGGCAGGGGGAACACTGAAGCTTTCTTT.

The chain combines TRBV18 with TRBJ1-1; D unclear. The CDR3 consists of 14 residues. CDR1 and CDR2 from the germline V gene are KGHSH and LQKENI. Trimming pared 3 bases from V and 11 bases from J, leaving 19 bases between. The CDR3 is CASSPRAQFFWAFF. The CDR3, as DNA: TGTGCCAGCTCACCGCGGGCCCAATTTTTTTGGGCTTTCTTT.

The rearrangement uses TRBV28 and TRBJ2-1; no reliable D call. The CDR3 covers 15 residues. Germline V gives CDR1 MDHEN, CDR2 SYDVKM. Trimming removed 4 bases from V and 2 bases from J, with 12 bases in between. The CDR3 nucleotides are TGTGCCAGCAGTTCACGGCGAACCACCTACAATGAGCAGTTCTTC. It is translated as CASSSRRTTYNEQFF.

This chain links TRBV4-1 with TRBJ1-5, with 7 bases that match TRBD1. The CDR3 covers 17 residues. Trimming removed 4 bases from V and 4 bases from J; junction bases left unmatched: 13. Germline lookup yields CDR1 MGHRA and CDR2 YSYEKL. CDR3 region: CASSPSTTGSRNQPQHF. Here the CDR3 DNA reads TGCGCCAGCAGCCCATCTACGACAGGGTCTAGGAATCAGCCCCAGCATTTT.